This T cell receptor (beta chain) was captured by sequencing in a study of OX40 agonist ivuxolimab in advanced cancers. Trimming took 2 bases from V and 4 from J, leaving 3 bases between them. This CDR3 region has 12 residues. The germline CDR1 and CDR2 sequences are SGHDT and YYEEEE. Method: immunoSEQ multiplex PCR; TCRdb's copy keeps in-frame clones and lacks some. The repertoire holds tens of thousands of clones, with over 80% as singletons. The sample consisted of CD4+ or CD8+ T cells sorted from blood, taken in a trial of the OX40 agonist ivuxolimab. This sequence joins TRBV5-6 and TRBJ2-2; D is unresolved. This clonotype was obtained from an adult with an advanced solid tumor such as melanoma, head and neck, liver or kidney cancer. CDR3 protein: CASSFGTGELFF. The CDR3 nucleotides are TGTGCCAGCAGCTTCGGCACCGGGGAGCTGTTTTTT.